One sample yielded the 8 T cell receptor beta chains listed below, sequenced in a study of blood T cell repertoires in COVID-19. The assay was immunoSEQ multiplex PCR, and TCRdb's table has in-frame clones only and misses some. Of about 83,000 clones detected, about 88% appear once; the ten largest clones hold approximately 8.1%. The sequenced sample was peripheral blood. The receptors were gathered from a man aged 80 or over with active or convalescent COVID-19.

The J gene is TRBJ2-5, the V gene TRBV7-9; 11 bases map to TRBD2. V lost 3 bases to trimming and J lost 5 bases; unmatched junction nucleotides: 11. Germline values: CDR1 SEHNR, CDR2 FQNEAQ (reference sequence). The CDR3 covers 17 residues. The CDR3 spells CASSFTSGSQVEETQYF. CDR3 nucleotide sequence: TGTGCCAGCAGCTTTACTAGCGGGAGTCAGGTCGAGGAGACCCAGTACTTC.

This sequence joins TRBV7-9 and TRBJ2-7; D perhaps matches TRBD2 (6 bases). Germline lookup yields CDR1 SEHNR and CDR2 FQNEAQ (reference sequence). Deletions cut 2 bases from V and 0 bases from J, with 14 bases between. The CDR3 sequence is 16 residues long. The CDR3 here is CASSLLEGASSYEQYV. In nucleotides, the CDR3 is TGTGCCAGCAGCTTACTGGAGGGAGCCTCCTCCTACGAGCAGTACGTC.

The chain couples TRBV5-6 to TRBJ2-1, with 10 positions matching TRBD2. Per germline, CDR1 SGHDT and CDR2 YYEEEE. V lost 0 bases and J lost 0; bases outside the gene matches: 3. The CDR3 length is 17 residues. Written as DNA, the CDR3 is TGTGCCAGCAGCTTGGAAATAGCGGGGGGCTCCTACAATGAGCAGTTCTTC. It codes for CASSLEIAGGSYNEQFF.

The chain couples TRBV19 to TRBJ1-4; the match to TRBD1 covers 8 bases. This CDR3 is built from 13 residues. Looked up from germline, CDR1 is LNHDA and CDR2 is SQIVND (reference sequence). The V and J ends lost 4 bases and 8 bases, in that order; junction bases with no gene match: 3. CDR3 DNA sequence: TGTGCCAGTAGTACGGACAGGGAAGAAAAACTGTTTTTT. Translation gives CASSTDREEKLFF.

V is TRBV19 and J is TRBJ1-2; TRBD1 aligns across 7 bases. Per the germline V gene, CDR1 is LNHDA and CDR2 is SQIVND (reference sequence). V was pared by 1 base and J by 5 bases, with 4 bases of the junction left unmatched. The CDR3 consists of 14 residues. CDR3 sequence: CASSIGQGTYGYTF. The CDR3 DNA reads as TGTGCCAGTAGTATAGGACAGGGAACATATGGCTACACCTTC.

V gene TRBV28 combines with J gene TRBJ1-6; weak D call: TRBD1 (6 bases). The V gene's germline CDR1 is MDHEN and CDR2 SYDVKM. V was cut by 2 bases and J by 14 bases, with 13 bases left in between. The CDR3 is 13 residues long. As DNA, the CDR3 is TGTGCCAGCAGTTTAACAGGGTGGTCGGCCCTCCACTTT. It encodes CASSLTGWSALHF.

The chain joins TRBV6-4 to TRBJ2-2; the match to TRBD1 covers 9 bases. The V gene end was trimmed by 6 bases and the J gene end by 6 bases; junction bases not matched to a gene: 2. The CDR3 is 13 amino acids. The germline V gene encodes CDR1 MRHNA and CDR2 SNTAGT. CDR3 sequence: CASSRQGAGELFF. The CDR3 nucleotides read TGTGCCAGCAGCCGACAGGGGGCCGGGGAGCTGTTTTTT.

The V call is TRBV12-5, the J call TRBJ1-5; unclear D gene. CDR1 is LGHNT and CDR2 is FRNRAP in the germline V gene. This CDR3 comprises 12 residues. Trimming stripped 6 bases from V and 2 bases from J, with 5 bases between. For the CDR3, the DNA is TGTGCTAGTGGACGAGGCAATCAGCCCCAGCATTTT. As protein: CASGRGNQPQHF.